These T cell receptor beta chains were read from a single sample in a study of vaccination and CD4 T cells after COVID-19. TCRdb reprocessed the PCR reads with MiXCR, giving one entry per CDR3 protein. The sample includes about 12,000 distinct CDR3 sequences, over 40% seen only once; the top ten take roughly 16%. These receptors' targets are unknown. The material sequenced was CD4+ T cells from blood, cultured in vitro. All receptors derive from a human donor who had recovered from COVID-19. Each CDR3 is given with its conserved first and last residue. D genes are given only for firm matches. The size of a clone is reported for some rows only, either as once, few or many, or as a class for expanded clones.

TRBJ2-7 TRBV2 few . TGTGCCAGCAAGGCGTTCGGGGACGAGCAGTACTTC CASKAFGDEQYF
TRBJ1-2 TRBV20-1 few . TGCAGTGCTAGAGTAAGGCATGGCTACACCTTC CSARVRHGYTF
TRBJ1-1 TRBV20-1 . TRBD1 TGCAGTGCTAGCCAGGGACAGATGAACACTGAAGCTTTCTTT CSASQGQMNTEAFF
TRBJ1-1 TRBV20-1 . . TGCAGTGCTAAGGTCGGCGACACTGAAGCTTTCTTT CSAKVGDTEAFF
TRBJ1-5 TRBV6-1 few . TGTGCCAGCAGTGACTACGGTCAGCCCCAGCATTTT CASSDYGQPQHF
TRBJ1-2 TRBV7-9 . . TGTGCCAGCAGGTCCGCAGGACACTATGGCTACACCTTC CASRSAGHYGYTF
TRBJ2-5 TRBV30 . . TGTGCCTGGAGTGTAGGGGCAGGGCTGGGAGAGACCCAGTACTTC CAWSVGAGLGETQYF
TRBJ2-5 TRBV11-2 . . TGTGCCAGCAGCTTACTAGCGTTTTTGGAGACCCAGTACTTC CASSLLAFLETQYF
TRBJ1-2 TRBV19 once TRBD1 TGTGCCAGTAGTAGATTGACAGGGGGCCATGGCTACACCTTC CASSRLTGGHGYTF
TRBJ2-5 TRBV6-1 . TRBD1 TGTGCCAGCAGTGGACAGGGGCGGCGAGAGACCCAGTACTTC CASSGQGRRETQYF
TRBJ1-4 TRBV20-1 . . TGCAGTGCTAGATCCGACAGTTTGGAAAAACTGTTTTTT CSARSDSLEKLFF
TRBJ1-1 TRBV6-1 . . TGTGCCAGCTCGTTTGCGAACACTGAAGCTTTCTTT CASSFANTEAFF
TRBJ2-3 TRBV7-2 . TRBD2 TGTGCCAGCAGCCACCAGCGGGACACAGATACGCAGTATTTT CASSHQRDTDTQYF
TRBJ1-1 TRBV28 once . TGTGCCAGCAGTTTACGGCAGGTCGCTGAAGCTTTCTTT CASSLRQVAEAFF
TRBJ1-1 TRBV20-1 . TRBD1 TGCAGTGCTATTTCCGGGACAGGAACTGAAGCTTTCTTT CSAISGTGTEAFF
TRBJ1-6 TRBV4-1 . . TGCGCCAGCAGCCAAGTGGAGGGAGCGCGGTATAATTCACCCCTCCACTTT CASSQVEGARYNSPLHF
TRBJ2-3 TRBV7-9 . . TGTGCCAGCAGCTTCTTAGGGGATAGCACAGATACGCAGTATTTT CASSFLGDSTDTQYF
TRBJ1-2 TRBV28 . . TGTGCCAGCAGTGGGGCATTCCAAGGCTACACCTTC CASSGAFQGYTF
TRBJ2-5 TRBV6-1 . . TGTGCCAGCAGGCTACAGGACCAAGAGACCCAGTACTTC CASRLQDQETQYF
TRBJ2-4 TRBV20-1 few TRBD2 TGCAGTGCTAGAGATTCGGCGGGAGGGCCTGTGAACATTCAGTACTTC CSARDSAGGPVNIQYF
TRBJ2-3 TRBV21-1 few . TGTGCCAGCATCAAACCGACAGGGACAGATACGCAGTATTTT CASIKPTGTDTQYF
TRBJ2-7 TRBV27 once . TGTGCCAGCCGATTATCAGGGACCTACGAGCAGTACTTC CASRLSGTYEQYF
TRBJ2-7 TRBV28 . . TGTGCCAGCAGTTCCCTTCTAGCGCTAGGTGAGCAGTACTTC CASSSLLALGEQYF
TRBJ1-3 TRBV4-1 once TRBD1 TGCGCCAGCAGCCAGGACAGGGCCCACTCTGGAAACACCATATATTTT CASSQDRAHSGNTIYF
TRBJ1-2 TRBV5-1 once . TGCGCCAGCAGCCCGGACGGAGCTAACTATGGCTACACCTTC CASSPDGANYGYTF
TRBJ2-7 TRBV7-2 few TRBD1 TGTGCCAGCAGCCAACGGCAGGGGGTGGGCTACGAGCAGTACTTC CASSQRQGVGYEQYF
TRBJ1-1 TRBV6-2/TRBV6-3 . . TGTGCCAGCAGAAACACTGAAGCTTTCTTT CASRNTEAFF
TRBJ2-5 TRBV6-1 . TRBD2 TGTGCCAGCAGTGAAGGGGGGAGGGCAGGTGTAGAGACCCAGTACTTC CASSEGGRAGVETQYF
TRBJ2-5 TRBV7-9 few . TGTGCCAGCAGCTTTCAAGGAGAGACCCAGTACTTC CASSFQGETQYF
TRBJ1-5 TRBV30 few . TGTGCCTGGAGCGACGATAGCAATCAGCCCCAGCATTTT CAWSDDSNQPQHF
TRBJ2-1 TRBV2 few TRBD2 TGTGCCAGCAAGCAAAGGCGGGAGCCCGGTCTGGAGCAGTTCTTC CASKQRREPGLEQFF
TRBJ2-3 TRBV20-1 few . TGCAGTGCTAGACGCGGCAGGGATACGCAGTATTTT CSARRGRDTQYF
TRBJ2-3 TRBV20-1 . . TGCAGTGCCCGGGGCACAGATACGCAGTATTTT CSARGTDTQYF
TRBJ2-3 TRBV25-1 . . TGTGCCAGCAGTGAAACGTTTGGGAGCCCGAGGGCAGATACGCAGTATTTT CASSETFGSPRADTQYF
TRBJ2-1 TRBV2 . TRBD1 TGTGCCAGCAGTAGGGGACAGGGCTCCTACAATGAGCAGTTCTTC CASSRGQGSYNEQFF
TRBJ1-4 TRBV6-1 few . TGTGCCAGCAGATATGCTGAAAAACTGTTTTTT CASRYAEKLFF
TRBJ1-1 TRBV5-4 . TRBD1 TGTGCCAGCGAGGTCCAGGGGGTATGGACTGAAGCTTTCTTT CASEVQGVWTEAFF
TRBJ1-1 TRBV2 . . TGTGCCAGCGTATTGCGACAGACCAACACTGAAGCTTTCTTT CASVLRQTNTEAFF
TRBJ2-3 TRBV20-1 . TRBD2 TGCAGTTTTAGCGGGAGGGTAGAAATTGCTAGCACAGATACGCAGTATTTT CSFSGRVEIASTDTQYF
TRBJ2-5 TRBV10-2 few TRBD2 TGCGCCAGCAGTGCTGGGGTAGCGGGACCCCTCGGTCCGGAGACCCAGTACTTC CASSAGVAGPLGPETQYF
TRBJ1-2 TRBV30 few . TGTGCCTGGAGTACTGGGAGCTATGGCTACACCTTC CAWSTGSYGYTF
TRBJ2-1 TRBV19 . TRBD1 TGTGCCAGTAGTACGGGGACAGGGGCTCGAGGATGGTCCTACAATGAGCAGTTCTTC CASSTGTGARGWSYNEQFF
TRBJ1-2 TRBV20-1 few . TGCAGTGCTAGAGAGACAGGTATTAACTATGGCTACACCTTC CSARETGINYGYTF
TRBJ1-6 TRBV30 . . TGTGCCTGGACCGCCCCCCGGACCGCTCCCCCGGGGAATTCACCCCTCCACTTT CAWTAPRTAPPGNSPLHF
TRBJ2-3 TRBV7-2 few TRBD2 TGTGCCAGCAGCTTAGCTAGCGGGAGTGGAGATACGCAGTATTTT CASSLASGSGDTQYF
TRBJ1-6 TRBV27 few TRBD1 TGTGCCAGCAGGACAGGGTTGGATTCACCCCTCCACTTT CASRTGLDSPLHF
TRBJ1-4 TRBV20-1 once . TGCAGTGCTAGAGCCCCTTTGAATGAAAAACTGTTTTTT CSARAPLNEKLFF
TRBJ2-5 TRBV6-1 . . TGTGCCAGCAGTGAAATTCGAGAGACCCAGTACTTC CASSEIRETQYF
TRBJ2-6 TRBV6-4 medium-sized . TGTGCCAGCAGTGACAACTCTGGGGCCAACGTCCTGACTTTC CASSDNSGANVLTF
TRBJ2-5 TRBV4-3 medium-sized TRBD2 TGCGCCAGCAGCCTAGGCGGGAGGGTTGGGGAGACCCAGTACTTC CASSLGGRVGETQYF
TRBJ2-4 TRBV18 . TRBD2 TGTGCCAGCTCACCACAAGCGGGAGGACGCATTCAGTACTTC CASSPQAGGRIQYF
TRBJ1-5 TRBV7-9 . . TGTTCCCCTCCGGGGCCCGATAGCAATCAGCCCCAGCATTTT CSPPGPDSNQPQHF
TRBJ2-6 TRBV20-1 . . TGCAGTGCTAGCTTGGCGGGGAACTCTGGGGCCAACGTCCTGACTTTC CSASLAGNSGANVLTF